The clone carrying this T cell receptor (beta chain) was seen only once. Its target is unknown. The repertoire was sequenced with immunoSEQ multiplex PCR; TCRdb's copy has only in-frame clones and lacks some. The sample has fewer than 20,000 clones, less than 85% seen once; the top ten hold about 12%. These data are taken from a study of CD4+ T cells in melanoma. Study-wide results and limits: Diverse differentiation states were reported for melanoma neoantigen-specific CD4+ T cells. A reported correlation linked neoantigen-specific CD4+ T cells to CD8+, macrophage and B cell function.

Specimen: cells from a culture (not recorded whether cultured in vitro). This TCR was sampled from a human donor with melanoma.

CDR3 sequence reads: CSVGAVAGANVLTF. As DNA, the CDR3 is TGCAGCGTTGGGGCGGTAGCTGGGGCCAACGTCCTGACTTTC. This chain joins TRBV29-1 and TRBJ2-6; D is undetermined. The CDR3 runs to 14 residues. Trimming removed 4 bases from V and 2 bases from J, with 9 bases in between. CDR1 is SQVTM, CDR2 ANQGSEA, per germline.